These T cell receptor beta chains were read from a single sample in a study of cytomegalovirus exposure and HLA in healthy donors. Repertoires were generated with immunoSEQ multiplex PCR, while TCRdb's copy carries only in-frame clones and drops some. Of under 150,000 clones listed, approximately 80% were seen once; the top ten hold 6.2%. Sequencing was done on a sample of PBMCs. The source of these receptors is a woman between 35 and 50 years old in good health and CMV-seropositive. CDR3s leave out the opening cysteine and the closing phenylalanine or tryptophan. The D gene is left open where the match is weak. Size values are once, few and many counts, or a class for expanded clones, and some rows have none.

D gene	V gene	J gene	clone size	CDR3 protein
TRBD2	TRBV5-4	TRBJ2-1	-	ASSPGATLMGGETNEQF
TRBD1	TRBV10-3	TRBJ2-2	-	AISGLKGAGELF
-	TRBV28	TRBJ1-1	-	ASRNPSGTEAF
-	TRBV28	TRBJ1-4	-	ASTSPGEGREKLF
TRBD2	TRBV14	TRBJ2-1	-	ASSQQRTSGYNEQF
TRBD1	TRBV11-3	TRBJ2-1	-	ASSLGTGLDNEQF
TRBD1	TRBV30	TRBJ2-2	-	AWSLQGAPGELF
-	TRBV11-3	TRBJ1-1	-	ASSNPDRSEAF
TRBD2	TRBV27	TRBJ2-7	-	ASSFGRPSSGRAYEQY
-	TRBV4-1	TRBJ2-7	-	ASSQGNSRGYEQY
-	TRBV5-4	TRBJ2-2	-	ASTSRTGTNTGELF
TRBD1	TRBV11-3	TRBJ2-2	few	ASSPSDRTGELF
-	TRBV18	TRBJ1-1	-	ASSPPAGSTEAF
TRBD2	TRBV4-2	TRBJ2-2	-	ASSHATSGRTGTGELF
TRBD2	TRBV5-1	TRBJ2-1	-	ASSLVSGSWNEQF
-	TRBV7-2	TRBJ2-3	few	ASSQSGHYTDTQY
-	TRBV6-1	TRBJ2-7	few	ASSERRALLGYEQY